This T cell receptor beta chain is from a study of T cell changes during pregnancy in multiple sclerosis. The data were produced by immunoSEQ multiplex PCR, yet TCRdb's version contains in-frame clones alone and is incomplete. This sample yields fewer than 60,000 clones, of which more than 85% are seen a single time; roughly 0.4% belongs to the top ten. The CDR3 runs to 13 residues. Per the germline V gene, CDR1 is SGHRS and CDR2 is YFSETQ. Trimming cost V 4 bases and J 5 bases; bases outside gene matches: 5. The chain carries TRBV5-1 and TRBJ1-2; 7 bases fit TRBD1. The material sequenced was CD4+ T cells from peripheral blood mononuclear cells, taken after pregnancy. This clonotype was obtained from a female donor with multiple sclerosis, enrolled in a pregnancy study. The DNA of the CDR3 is TGCGCCAGCAGCCGGGGACAGACTTATGGCTACACCTTC. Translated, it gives CASSRGQTYGYTF.